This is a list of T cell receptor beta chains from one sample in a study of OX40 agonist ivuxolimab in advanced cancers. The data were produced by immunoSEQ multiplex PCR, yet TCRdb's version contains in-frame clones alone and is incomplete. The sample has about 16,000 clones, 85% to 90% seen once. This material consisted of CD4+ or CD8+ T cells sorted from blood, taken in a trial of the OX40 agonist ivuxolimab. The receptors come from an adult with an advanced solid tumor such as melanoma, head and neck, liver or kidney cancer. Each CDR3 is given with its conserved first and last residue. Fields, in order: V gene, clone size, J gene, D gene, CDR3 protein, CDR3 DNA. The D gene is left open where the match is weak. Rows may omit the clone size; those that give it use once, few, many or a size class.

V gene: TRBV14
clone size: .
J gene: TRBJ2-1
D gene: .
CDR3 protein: CASSLRRGRFYNEQFF
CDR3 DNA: TGTGCCAGCAGCCTGCGTCGGGGGCGATTTTACAATGAGCAGTTCTTC

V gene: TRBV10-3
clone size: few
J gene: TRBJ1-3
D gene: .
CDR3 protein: CAISESSAGNTIYF
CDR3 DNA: TGTGCCATCAGTGAGTCTTCAGCTGGAAACACCATATATTTT

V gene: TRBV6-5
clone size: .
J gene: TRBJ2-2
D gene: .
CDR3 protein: CASSRSREGELFF
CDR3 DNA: TGTGCCAGCAGTCGTTCGAGAGAAGGGGAGCTGTTTTTT

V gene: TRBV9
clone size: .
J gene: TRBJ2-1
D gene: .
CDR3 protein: CASSVADRSSWDEQFF
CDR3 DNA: TGTGCCAGCAGCGTAGCCGATCGGAGCTCCTGGGATGAGCAGTTCTTC

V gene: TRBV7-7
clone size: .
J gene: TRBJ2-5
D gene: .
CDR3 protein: CASSWDVGETQYF
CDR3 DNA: TGTGCCAGCAGCTGGGACGTCGGGGAGACCCAGTACTTC

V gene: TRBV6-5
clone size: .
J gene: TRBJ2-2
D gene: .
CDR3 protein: CASRTRELNTGELFF
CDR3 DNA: TGTGCCAGCAGAACCCGGGAGCTAAACACCGGGGAGCTGTTTTTT

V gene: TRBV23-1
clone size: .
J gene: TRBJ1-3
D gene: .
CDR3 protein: CASSQSIQSLTAEREGNTIYF
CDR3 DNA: TGCGCCAGCAGTCAATCAATCCAATCCTTAACGGCGGAAAGAGAAGGAAACACCATATATTTT

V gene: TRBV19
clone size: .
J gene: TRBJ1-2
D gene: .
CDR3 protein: CACGFLAGYGYTF
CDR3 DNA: TGTGCCTGTGGCTTCCTCGCCGGCTATGGCTACACCTTC

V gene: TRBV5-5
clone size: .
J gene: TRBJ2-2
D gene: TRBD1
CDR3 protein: CASSFILSTGGAAGELFF
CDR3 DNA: TGTGCCAGCAGCTTTATTCTTTCGACAGGGGGCGCCGCCGGGGAGCTGTTTTTT

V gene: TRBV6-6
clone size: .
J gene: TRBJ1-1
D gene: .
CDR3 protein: CASSYEKGTEAFF
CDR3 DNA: TGTGCCAGCAGTTACGAGAAGGGAACTGAAGCTTTCTTT

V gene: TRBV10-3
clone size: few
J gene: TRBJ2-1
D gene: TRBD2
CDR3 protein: CATVPSGDYNEQFF
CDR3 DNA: TGTGCCACCGTGCCTAGCGGAGACTACAATGAGCAGTTCTTC

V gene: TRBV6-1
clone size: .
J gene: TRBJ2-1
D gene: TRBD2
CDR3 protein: CASTIAGGRNEQFF
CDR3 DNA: TGTGCCAGCACCATAGCGGGGGGGCGGAATGAGCAGTTCTTC

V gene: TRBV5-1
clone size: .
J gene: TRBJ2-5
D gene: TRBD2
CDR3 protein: CASSLGLVQETQYF
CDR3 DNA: TGCGCCAGCAGCCTAGGACTAGTCCAAGAGACCCAGTACTTC

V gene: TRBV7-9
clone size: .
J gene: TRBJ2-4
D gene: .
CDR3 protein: CASSPGLLAKNIQYF
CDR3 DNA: TGTGCCAGCAGCCCGGGACTGTTAGCCAAAAACATTCAGTACTTC

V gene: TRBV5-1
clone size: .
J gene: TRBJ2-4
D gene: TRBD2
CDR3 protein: CASTGTSGRAKNIQYF
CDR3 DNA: TGCGCCAGCACCGGGACTAGCGGGAGGGCCAAAAACATTCAGTACTTC

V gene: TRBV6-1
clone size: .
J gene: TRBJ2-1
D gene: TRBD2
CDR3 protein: CASRERTSPEQFF
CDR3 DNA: TGTGCCAGCAGAGAAAGGACTAGTCCTGAGCAGTTCTTC

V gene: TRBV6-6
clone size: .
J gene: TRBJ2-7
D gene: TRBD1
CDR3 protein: CASTSGTGSYEQYF
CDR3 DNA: TGTGCCAGCACCTCCGGGACAGGGTCCTACGAGCAGTACTTC

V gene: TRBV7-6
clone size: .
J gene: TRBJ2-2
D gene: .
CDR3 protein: CASRGGYLGTGELFF
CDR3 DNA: TGTGCCAGCAGAGGGGGGTATTTAGGCACCGGGGAGCTGTTTTTT

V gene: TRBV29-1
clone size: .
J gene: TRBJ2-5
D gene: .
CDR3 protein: CSVSQGGKQETQYF
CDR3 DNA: TGCAGCGTCAGTCAAGGCGGGAAACAAGAGACCCAGTACTTC

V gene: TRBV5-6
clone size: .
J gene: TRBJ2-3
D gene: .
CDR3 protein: CASSEPGMAADTQYF
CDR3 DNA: TGTGCCAGCAGCGAACCGGGGATGGCCGCAGATACGCAGTATTTT

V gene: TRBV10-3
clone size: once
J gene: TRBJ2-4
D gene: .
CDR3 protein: CAISDSDGQNIQYF
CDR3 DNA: TGTGCCATCAGTGATTCCGACGGGCAAAACATTCAGTACTTC

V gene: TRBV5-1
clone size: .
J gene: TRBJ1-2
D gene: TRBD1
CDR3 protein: CASSFQGANYGYTF
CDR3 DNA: TGCGCCAGCAGCTTCCAGGGGGCGAACTATGGCTACACCTTC

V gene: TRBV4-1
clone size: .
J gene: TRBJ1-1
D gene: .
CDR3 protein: CASSQGWGADTEAFF
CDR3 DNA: TGCGCCAGCAGCCAAGGTTGGGGGGCTGACACTGAAGCTTTCTTT

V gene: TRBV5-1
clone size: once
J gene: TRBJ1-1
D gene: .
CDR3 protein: CASSRLGLTEAFF
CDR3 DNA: TGCGCCAGCAGCCGACTGGGCCTCACTGAAGCTTTCTTT

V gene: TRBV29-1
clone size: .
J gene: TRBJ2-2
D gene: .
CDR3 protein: CSVEVSGAGELFF
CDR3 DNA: TGCAGCGTTGAAGTTTCGGGAGCCGGGGAGCTGTTTTTT

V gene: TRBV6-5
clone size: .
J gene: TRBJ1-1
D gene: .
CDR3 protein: CASSYSWGGNTEAFF
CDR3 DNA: TGTGCCAGCAGTTACAGTTGGGGGGGAAACACTGAAGCTTTCTTT

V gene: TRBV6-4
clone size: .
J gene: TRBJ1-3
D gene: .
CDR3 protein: CASSVLPGNTIYF
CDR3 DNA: TGTGCCAGCAGTGTCTTACCTGGAAACACCATATATTTT

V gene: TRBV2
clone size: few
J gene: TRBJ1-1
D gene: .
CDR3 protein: CASSLSTGWAEAFF
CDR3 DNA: TGTGCCAGCAGTCTTAGTACAGGGTGGGCTGAAGCTTTCTTT

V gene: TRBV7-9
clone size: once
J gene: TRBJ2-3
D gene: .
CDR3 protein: CASSLDAGSTDTQYF
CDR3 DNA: TGTGCCAGCAGCTTGGATGCGGGAAGCACAGATACGCAGTATTTT

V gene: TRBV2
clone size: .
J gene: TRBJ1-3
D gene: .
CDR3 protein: CASRKYGNSGNTIYF
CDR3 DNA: TGTGCCAGCAGGAAATACGGGAACTCTGGAAACACCATATATTTT

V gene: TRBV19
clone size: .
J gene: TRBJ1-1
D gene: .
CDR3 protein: CASSSRDGLEAFF
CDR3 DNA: TGTGCCAGTAGTTCCCGGGACGGGCTGGAAGCTTTCTTT

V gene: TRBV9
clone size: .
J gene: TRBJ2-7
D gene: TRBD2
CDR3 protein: CASSVGLAGELELEQYF
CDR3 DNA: TGTGCCAGCAGCGTGGGACTAGCGGGAGAGTTAGAGCTAGAGCAGTACTTC

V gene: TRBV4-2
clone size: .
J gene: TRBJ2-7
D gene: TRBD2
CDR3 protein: CASSQDLVGGRADEQYF
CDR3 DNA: TGTGCCAGCAGCCAAGATCTAGTGGGCGGGAGGGCCGACGAGCAGTACTTC

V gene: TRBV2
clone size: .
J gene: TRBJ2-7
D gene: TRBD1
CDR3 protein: CASNMGTGKGEQYF
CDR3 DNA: TGTGCCAGTAATATGGGGACAGGGAAGGGCGAGCAGTACTTC

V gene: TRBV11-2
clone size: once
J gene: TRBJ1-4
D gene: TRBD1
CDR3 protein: CASSQDRDEKLFF
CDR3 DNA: TGTGCCAGCAGCCAGGACAGGGATGAAAAACTGTTTTTT

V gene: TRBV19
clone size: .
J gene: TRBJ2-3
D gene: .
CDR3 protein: CASSYLGTDTQYF
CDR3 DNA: TGTGCCAGTAGTTATCTGGGCACAGATACGCAGTATTTT

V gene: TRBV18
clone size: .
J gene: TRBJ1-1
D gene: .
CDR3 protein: CASSPRAPRDNTEAFF
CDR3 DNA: TGTGCCAGCTCCCCCAGGGCGCCCAGGGATAACACTGAAGCTTTCTTT

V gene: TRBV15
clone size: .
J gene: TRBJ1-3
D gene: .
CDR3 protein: CATSRDPFYSGNTIYF
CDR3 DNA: TGTGCCACCAGCAGAGATCCGTTTTACTCTGGAAACACCATATATTTT

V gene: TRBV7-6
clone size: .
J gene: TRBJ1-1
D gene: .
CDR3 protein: CASSLETGTSWRNTEAFF
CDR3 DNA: TGTGCCAGCAGCTTAGAAACAGGCACCTCCTGGAGGAACACTGAAGCTTTCTTT

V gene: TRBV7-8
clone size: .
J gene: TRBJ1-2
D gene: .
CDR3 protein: CASSLAGGHSRGYTF
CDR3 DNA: TGTGCCAGCAGCTTAGCGGGGGGACACTCCCGGGGCTACACCTTC

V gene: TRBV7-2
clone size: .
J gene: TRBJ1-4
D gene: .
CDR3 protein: CASSFEATNEKLFF
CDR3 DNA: TGTGCCAGCAGCTTTGAAGCAACTAATGAAAAACTGTTTTTT

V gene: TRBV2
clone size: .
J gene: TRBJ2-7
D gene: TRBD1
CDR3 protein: CASTGGFYEQYF
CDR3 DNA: TGTGCCAGCACAGGGGGCTTCTACGAGCAGTACTTC

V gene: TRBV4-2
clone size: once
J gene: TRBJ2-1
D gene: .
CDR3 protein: CASSPGGTAYNEQFF
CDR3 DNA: TGTGCCAGCAGCCCCGGAGGAACTGCCTACAATGAGCAGTTCTTC

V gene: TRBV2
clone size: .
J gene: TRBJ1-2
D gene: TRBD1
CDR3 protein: CASSEWVDRGASNYGYTF
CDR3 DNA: TGTGCCAGCAGTGAATGGGTAGACAGGGGCGCATCTAACTATGGCTACACCTTC

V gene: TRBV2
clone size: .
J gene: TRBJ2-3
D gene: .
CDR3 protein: CASSEDLGPSDTQYF
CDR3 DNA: TGTGCCAGCAGTGAAGACTTAGGGCCGTCGGATACGCAGTATTTT

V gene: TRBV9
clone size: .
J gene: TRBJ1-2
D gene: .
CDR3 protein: CASILPGRAPNYGYTF
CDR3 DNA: TGTGCCAGCATCCTACCTGGCAGGGCTCCTAACTATGGCTACACCTTC

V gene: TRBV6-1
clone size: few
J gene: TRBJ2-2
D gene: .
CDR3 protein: CASSEWSSQTGELFF
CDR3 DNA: TGTGCCAGCAGTGAATGGTCCAGCCAGACCGGGGAGCTGTTTTTT

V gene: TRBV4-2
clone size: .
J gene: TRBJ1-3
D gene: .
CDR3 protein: CASSQSIGRGRSNTIYF
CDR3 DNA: TGTGCCAGCAGCCAGAGTATCGGCCGTGGTCGGTCAAACACCATATATTTT

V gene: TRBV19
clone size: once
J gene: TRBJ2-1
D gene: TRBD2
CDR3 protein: CASSIGPAGGAEQFF
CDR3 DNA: TGTGCCAGTAGTATAGGGCCAGCGGGAGGAGCTGAGCAGTTCTTC

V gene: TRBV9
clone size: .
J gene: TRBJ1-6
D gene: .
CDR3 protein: CASSVGQTYNSPLHF
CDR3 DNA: TGTGCCAGCAGCGTCGGACAGACCTATAATTCACCCCTCCACTTT

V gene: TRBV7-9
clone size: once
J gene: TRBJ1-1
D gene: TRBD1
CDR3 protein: CASSFGQGNTEAFF
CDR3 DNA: TGTGCCAGCAGCTTCGGACAGGGGAACACTGAAGCTTTCTTT

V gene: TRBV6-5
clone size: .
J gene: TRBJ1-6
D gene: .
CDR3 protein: CASRPRGNNSPLHF
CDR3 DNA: TGTGCCAGCAGGCCCAGGGGTAATAATTCACCCCTCCACTTT

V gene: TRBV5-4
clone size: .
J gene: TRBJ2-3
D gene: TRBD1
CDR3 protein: CASSLQGAGTDTQYF
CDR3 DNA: TGTGCCAGCAGCTTACAGGGGGCTGGGACAGATACGCAGTATTTT

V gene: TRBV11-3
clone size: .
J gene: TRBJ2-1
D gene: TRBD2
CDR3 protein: CASSLGQRERLDEQFF
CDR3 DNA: TGTGCCAGCAGCTTAGGGCAGCGGGAGAGGTTGGATGAGCAGTTCTTC

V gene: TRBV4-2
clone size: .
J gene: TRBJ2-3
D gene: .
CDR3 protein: CASSQAGQSTDTQYF
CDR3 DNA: TGTGCCAGCAGCCAAGCGGGCCAAAGCACAGATACGCAGTATTTT

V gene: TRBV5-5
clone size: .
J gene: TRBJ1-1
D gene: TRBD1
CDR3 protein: CASRHQDRRAEAFF
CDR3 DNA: TGTGCCAGCAGACACCAGGACAGGAGGGCCGAAGCTTTCTTT

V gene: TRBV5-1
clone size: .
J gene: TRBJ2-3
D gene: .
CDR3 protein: CASSFQGTNTDTQYF
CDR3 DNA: TGCGCCAGCAGCTTCCAGGGAACTAACACAGATACGCAGTATTTT

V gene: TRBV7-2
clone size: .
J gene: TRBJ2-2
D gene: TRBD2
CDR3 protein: CASRLATNTGELFF
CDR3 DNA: TGTGCCAGTAGACTAGCGACGAACACCGGGGAGCTGTTTTTT